Listed below are T cell receptor beta chains from one sample, sequenced in a study of T-cell reconstitution after alpha-beta-depleted transplantation in children. Each CDR3 protein is one row after TCRdb ran MiXCR on the PCR reads. The profile shows roughly 500,000 distinct CDR3 sequences, less than 35% of them singletons. This material consisted of PBMCs from the stem cell graft donor, taken from the stem cell graft. These receptors were collected from a human donor who donated a stem cell graft to a child with aplastic anemia. Each CDR3 is given with its conserved first and last residue. Each record gives: V gene, D gene, J gene, clone size, CDR3 DNA, CDR3 protein. The D gene is left open where the match is weak. Size values are once, few and many counts, or a class for expanded clones, and some rows have none.

v_call: TRBV7-2
d_call: .
j_call: TRBJ2-7
clone_size: few
cdr3_nt: TGTGCCAGCAGCCTCGGGACGGCCCGGGTGTACGAGCAGTACTTC
cdr3_aa: CASSLGTARVYEQYF

v_call: TRBV11-2
d_call: TRBD2
j_call: TRBJ2-7
clone_size: .
cdr3_nt: TGTGCCAGCAGCCGGGGGGGGGCTTCAGGAGACACTAAGGCCTACGAGCAGTACTTC
cdr3_aa: CASSRGGASGDTKAYEQYF

v_call: TRBV4-2
d_call: .
j_call: TRBJ1-4
clone_size: .
cdr3_nt: TGTGCCAGCAGCCAAGATAGTATAAGGGCGTCTAATGAAAAACTGTTTTTT
cdr3_aa: CASSQDSIRASNEKLFF

v_call: TRBV12-3/TRBV12-4
d_call: TRBD2
j_call: TRBJ2-5
clone_size: .
cdr3_nt: TGTGCCAGCAGATCCGCTGGACTAGCGGGAGCGGCCCAGTACTTC
cdr3_aa: CASRSAGLAGAAQYF

v_call: TRBV18
d_call: .
j_call: TRBJ2-3
clone_size: few
cdr3_nt: TGTGCCAGCTCGCAAGGGGTATACACAGATACGCAGTATTTT
cdr3_aa: CASSQGVYTDTQYF

v_call: TRBV5-5
d_call: TRBD1
j_call: TRBJ1-2
clone_size: few
cdr3_nt: TGTGCCAGCAGCTTGAGCACAGGGGGCTATGGCTACACCTTC
cdr3_aa: CASSLSTGGYGYTF

v_call: TRBV10-1
d_call: .
j_call: TRBJ1-3
clone_size: .
cdr3_nt: TGCGCCAGCAGTGAAGCGGCGGAGTTCTCTGGAAACACCATATATTTT
cdr3_aa: CASSEAAEFSGNTIYF

v_call: TRBV18
d_call: TRBD2
j_call: TRBJ2-1
clone_size: few
cdr3_nt: TGTGCCAGCTCACCGGATTTAGCGGGAGGTTCGGGTGAGCAGTTCTTC
cdr3_aa: CASSPDLAGGSGEQFF

v_call: TRBV5-4
d_call: TRBD2
j_call: TRBJ2-1
clone_size: few
cdr3_nt: TGTGCCAGCAGCCCGTTAGCGGGAGGAGCCTACAATGAGCAGTTCTTC
cdr3_aa: CASSPLAGGAYNEQFF

v_call: TRBV6-5
d_call: TRBD1
j_call: TRBJ2-2
clone_size: few
cdr3_nt: TGTGCCAGCAGTTACCAGACAGGGTTAAACACCGGGGAGCTGTTTTTT
cdr3_aa: CASSYQTGLNTGELFF

v_call: TRBV4-3
d_call: TRBD2
j_call: TRBJ2-1
clone_size: .
cdr3_nt: TGCGCCAGCAGCCAGGGTGCTAGCGGGAGACCCTTCGGGCAGTTCTTC
cdr3_aa: CASSQGASGRPFGQFF

v_call: TRBV12-3/TRBV12-4
d_call: .
j_call: TRBJ1-1
clone_size: .
cdr3_nt: TGTGCCAGCAGCCACAATTCGGGTTACACTGAAGCTTTCTTT
cdr3_aa: CASSHNSGYTEAFF

v_call: TRBV29-1
d_call: .
j_call: TRBJ1-2
clone_size: few
cdr3_nt: TGCAGCGTTCATGGTGCGCGCTATGGCTACACCTTC
cdr3_aa: CSVHGARYGYTF

v_call: TRBV5-1
d_call: .
j_call: TRBJ2-7
clone_size: .
cdr3_nt: TGCGCCAGCAGCCCCGGGTCAGTTCTGTACGAGCAGTACTTC
cdr3_aa: CASSPGSVLYEQYF

v_call: TRBV12-3/TRBV12-4
d_call: .
j_call: TRBJ1-2
clone_size: .
cdr3_nt: TGTGCCAGCAGTTTCCGGGGAGGGTATGGCTACACCTTC
cdr3_aa: CASSFRGGYGYTF

v_call: TRBV6-5
d_call: TRBD1
j_call: TRBJ2-5
clone_size: many
cdr3_nt: TGTGCCAGCAGACACAGGGGCGAGACCCAGTACTTC
cdr3_aa: CASRHRGETQYF

v_call: TRBV5-1
d_call: .
j_call: TRBJ2-1
clone_size: few
cdr3_nt: TGCGCCAGCAGCTTAGATCCGGGTCTCAATGAGCAGTTCTTC
cdr3_aa: CASSLDPGLNEQFF

v_call: TRBV7-9
d_call: .
j_call: TRBJ1-1
clone_size: .
cdr3_nt: TGTGCCAGCAGCATAGGGGACTGGGCTTTCTTT
cdr3_aa: CASSIGDWAFF

v_call: TRBV5-1
d_call: TRBD1
j_call: TRBJ1-1
clone_size: .
cdr3_nt: TGCGCCAGCAGCACGACAGGGTCGAACACTGAAGCTTTCTTT
cdr3_aa: CASSTTGSNTEAFF

v_call: TRBV11-2
d_call: TRBD1
j_call: TRBJ2-1
clone_size: few
cdr3_nt: TGTGCCAGCAGCCCCCAGGGGGCGGCCCTACGAAGCTCCTACAATGAGCAGTTCTTC
cdr3_aa: CASSPQGAALRSSYNEQFF

v_call: TRBV6-5
d_call: TRBD2
j_call: TRBJ2-2
clone_size: .
cdr3_nt: TGTGCCAGCAGCTCCCCGGGAGGAATCACCGGGGAGCTGTTTTTT
cdr3_aa: CASSSPGGITGELFF

v_call: TRBV12-3/TRBV12-4
d_call: TRBD1
j_call: TRBJ1-2
clone_size: .
cdr3_nt: TGTGCCAGCAGTTTGGTCAGGGGGGCCTATGGCTACACCTTC
cdr3_aa: CASSLVRGAYGYTF

v_call: TRBV30
d_call: .
j_call: TRBJ1-3
clone_size: few
cdr3_nt: TGTGCCTGGATTCGGACAGCTTCTGGAAACACCATATATTTT
cdr3_aa: CAWIRTASGNTIYF

v_call: TRBV12-3/TRBV12-4
d_call: TRBD1
j_call: TRBJ1-2
clone_size: .
cdr3_nt: TGTGCCAGCAGATTACAGGGGTCCGGCTACACCTTC
cdr3_aa: CASRLQGSGYTF

v_call: TRBV29-1
d_call: .
j_call: TRBJ1-4
clone_size: .
cdr3_nt: TGCAGCGTTGTCCGGGGTTATAATGAAAAACTGTTTTTT
cdr3_aa: CSVVRGYNEKLFF

v_call: TRBV5-5
d_call: .
j_call: TRBJ1-1
clone_size: .
cdr3_nt: TGTGCCAGCAGCTTGGTTGCAGGGCCCAACACTGAAGCTTTCTTT
cdr3_aa: CASSLVAGPNTEAFF

v_call: TRBV27
d_call: TRBD1
j_call: TRBJ1-1
clone_size: .
cdr3_nt: TGTGCCAGCAAGGACAGGGGCCTGAACACTGAAGCTTTCTTT
cdr3_aa: CASKDRGLNTEAFF

v_call: TRBV20-1
d_call: .
j_call: TRBJ2-1
clone_size: many
cdr3_nt: TGCAGTGCCATCAAGGGGAGATCCTACAATGAGCAGTTCTTC
cdr3_aa: CSAIKGRSYNEQFF

v_call: TRBV9
d_call: .
j_call: TRBJ2-3
clone_size: .
cdr3_nt: TGTGCCAGCAGAAAAGCCCCGGGCGGGAGCACAGATACGCAGTATTTT
cdr3_aa: CASRKAPGGSTDTQYF

v_call: TRBV12-3/TRBV12-4
d_call: TRBD1
j_call: TRBJ2-2
clone_size: few
cdr3_nt: TGTGCCAGCAGCCGGCAGGGGGCGCTCAGCGGGGAGCTGTTTTTT
cdr3_aa: CASSRQGALSGELFF

v_call: TRBV11-2
d_call: TRBD2
j_call: TRBJ2-7
clone_size: .
cdr3_nt: TGTGCCAGCAGCTTAGTGCTAGCGGGAGAGGGGTACTTC
cdr3_aa: CASSLVLAGEGYF

v_call: TRBV15
d_call: .
j_call: TRBJ1-5
clone_size: .
cdr3_nt: TGTGCCACCAGCAGATCCGGACGGGCGTATAGCAATCAGCCCCAGCATTTT
cdr3_aa: CATSRSGRAYSNQPQHF

v_call: TRBV6-6
d_call: .
j_call: TRBJ1-1
clone_size: few
cdr3_nt: TGTGCCAGCAGGAGGGTAGCGGGTGAAGCTTTCTTT
cdr3_aa: CASRRVAGEAFF

v_call: TRBV9
d_call: .
j_call: TRBJ2-1
clone_size: .
cdr3_nt: TGTGCCAGCAGCGTAGCTGGGTCTAGTGACTTGTACTACAATGAGCAGTTCTTC
cdr3_aa: CASSVAGSSDLYYNEQFF

v_call: TRBV12-3/TRBV12-4
d_call: .
j_call: TRBJ2-1
clone_size: .
cdr3_nt: TGTGCCAGCAGTTTAGGGCGGTTGTTTGGTTCCTACAATGAGCAGTTCTTC
cdr3_aa: CASSLGRLFGSYNEQFF

v_call: TRBV19
d_call: TRBD2
j_call: TRBJ2-5
clone_size: .
cdr3_nt: TGTGCCAGTAGGAGAGATAGCGGGAGGAGGGAAGAGACCCAGTACTTC
cdr3_aa: CASRRDSGRREETQYF

v_call: TRBV20-1
d_call: .
j_call: TRBJ1-5
clone_size: .
cdr3_nt: TGCAGTGCTAGAGAGGAGGGGTTTTCAGACCAGCCCCAGCATTTT
cdr3_aa: CSAREEGFSDQPQHF

v_call: TRBV20-1
d_call: TRBD2
j_call: TRBJ2-7
clone_size: few
cdr3_nt: TGCAGTGCCGCCAGACTAGCGGGATTCTACGAGCAGTACTTC
cdr3_aa: CSAARLAGFYEQYF

v_call: TRBV13
d_call: TRBD2
j_call: TRBJ2-7
clone_size: many
cdr3_nt: TGTGCCAGCAGCTCTGGACTAGCGGGAGGCCACGAGCAGTACTTC
cdr3_aa: CASSSGLAGGHEQYF

v_call: TRBV7-2
d_call: .
j_call: TRBJ2-6
clone_size: .
cdr3_nt: TGTGCCAGCAGCTTAATCGGCAGAGCGTCCGGGGCCAACGTCCTGACTTTC
cdr3_aa: CASSLIGRASGANVLTF

v_call: TRBV7-2
d_call: .
j_call: TRBJ2-7
clone_size: .
cdr3_nt: TGTGCCAGCAGCCCAAAGGCTTTCGTGGAGCAGTACTTC
cdr3_aa: CASSPKAFVEQYF

v_call: TRBV19
d_call: .
j_call: TRBJ2-1
clone_size: .
cdr3_nt: TGTGCCAGTAGTATGAAGCCTGGGCATGAGCAGTTCTTC
cdr3_aa: CASSMKPGHEQFF

v_call: TRBV14
d_call: .
j_call: TRBJ1-2
clone_size: few
cdr3_nt: TGTGCCAGCAGCCAAGTTGGTCATAGCTATGGCTACACCTTC
cdr3_aa: CASSQVGHSYGYTF

v_call: TRBV5-1
d_call: TRBD2
j_call: TRBJ2-1
clone_size: .
cdr3_nt: TGCGCCAGCAGCGACGGGACTAGCGGACTGAGCTCCTACAATGAGCAGTTCTTC
cdr3_aa: CASSDGTSGLSSYNEQFF

v_call: TRBV20-1
d_call: .
j_call: TRBJ1-2
clone_size: .
cdr3_nt: TGCAGTGCTAGAGATCTCAGGCCCAGACAAGGCTACACCTTC
cdr3_aa: CSARDLRPRQGYTF

v_call: TRBV28
d_call: TRBD2
j_call: TRBJ2-5
clone_size: .
cdr3_nt: TGTGCCAGCAGGGCCACGTTAGCGGGAGTAGTGACCCAGTACTTC
cdr3_aa: CASRATLAGVVTQYF

v_call: TRBV12-3/TRBV12-4
d_call: .
j_call: TRBJ1-3
clone_size: .
cdr3_nt: TGTGCCAGCAGTTTAAAGGTCTCTGGAAACACCATATATTTT
cdr3_aa: CASSLKVSGNTIYF

v_call: TRBV4-1
d_call: .
j_call: TRBJ1-2
clone_size: .
cdr3_nt: TGCGCCAGCAGCCCGATCGACAGTCTCTATGGCTACACCTTC
cdr3_aa: CASSPIDSLYGYTF

v_call: TRBV9
d_call: TRBD1
j_call: TRBJ1-1
clone_size: few
cdr3_nt: TGTGCCAGCAGCGTTGGGGACAGGAACACTGAAGCTTTCTTT
cdr3_aa: CASSVGDRNTEAFF

v_call: TRBV28
d_call: .
j_call: TRBJ1-4
clone_size: few
cdr3_nt: TGTGCCAGCAGTTTACCGGGGAGTGAAAAACTGTTTTTT
cdr3_aa: CASSLPGSEKLFF

v_call: TRBV10-2
d_call: .
j_call: TRBJ2-5
clone_size: few
cdr3_nt: TGCGCCACCCTCGGGCTTTCGCAAGAGACCCAGTACTTC
cdr3_aa: CATLGLSQETQYF